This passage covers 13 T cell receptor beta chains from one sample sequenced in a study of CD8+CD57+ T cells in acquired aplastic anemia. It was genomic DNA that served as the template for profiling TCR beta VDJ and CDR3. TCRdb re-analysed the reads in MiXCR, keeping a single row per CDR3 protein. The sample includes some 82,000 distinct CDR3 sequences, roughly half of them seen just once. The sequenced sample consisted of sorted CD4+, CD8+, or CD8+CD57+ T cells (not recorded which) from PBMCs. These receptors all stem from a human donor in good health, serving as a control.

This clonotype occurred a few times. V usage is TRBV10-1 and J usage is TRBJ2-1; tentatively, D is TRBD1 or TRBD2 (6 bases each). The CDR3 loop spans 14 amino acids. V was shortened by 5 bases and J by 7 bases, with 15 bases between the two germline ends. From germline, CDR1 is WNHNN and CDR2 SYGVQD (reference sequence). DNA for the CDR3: TGCGCCAGCAGTCCGGGGGCATGGGGGAATGAGCAGTTCTTC. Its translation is CASSPGAWGNEQFF.

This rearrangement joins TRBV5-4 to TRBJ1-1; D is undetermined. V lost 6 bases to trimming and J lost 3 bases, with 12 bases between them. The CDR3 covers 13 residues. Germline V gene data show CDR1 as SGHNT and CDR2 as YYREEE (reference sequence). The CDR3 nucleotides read TGTGCCAGCAACCAGAACCTGGACACTGAAGCTTTCTTT. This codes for CASNQNLDTEAFF.

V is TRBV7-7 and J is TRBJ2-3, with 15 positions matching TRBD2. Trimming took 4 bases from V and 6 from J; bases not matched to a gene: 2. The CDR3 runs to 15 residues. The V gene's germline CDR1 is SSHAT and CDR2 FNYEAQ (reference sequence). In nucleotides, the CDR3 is TGTGCCAGCAGCTCCGGACTAGCGGGAGGGGATACGCAGTATTTT. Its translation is CASSSGLAGGDTQYF. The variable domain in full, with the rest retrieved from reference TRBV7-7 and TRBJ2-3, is GAGVSQSPRYKVTKRGQDVTLRCDPISSHATLYWYQQALGQGPEFLTYFNYEAQPDKSGLPSDRFSAERPEGSISTLTIQRTEQRDSAMYRCASSSGLAGGDTQYFGPGTRLTVL.

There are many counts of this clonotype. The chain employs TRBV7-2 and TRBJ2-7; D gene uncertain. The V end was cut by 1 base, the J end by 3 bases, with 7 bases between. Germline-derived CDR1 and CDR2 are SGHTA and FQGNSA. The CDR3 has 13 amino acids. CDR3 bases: TGTGCCAGCAGCTTAGGCACACACTACGAGCAGTACTTC. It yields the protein CASSLGTHYEQYF.

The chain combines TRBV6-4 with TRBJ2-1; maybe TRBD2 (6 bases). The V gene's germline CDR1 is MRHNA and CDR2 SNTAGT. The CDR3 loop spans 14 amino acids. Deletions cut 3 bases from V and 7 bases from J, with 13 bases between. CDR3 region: CASSEEGSKNEQFF. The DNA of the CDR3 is TGTGCCAGCAGTGAGGAGGGGAGCAAGAATGAGCAGTTCTTC.

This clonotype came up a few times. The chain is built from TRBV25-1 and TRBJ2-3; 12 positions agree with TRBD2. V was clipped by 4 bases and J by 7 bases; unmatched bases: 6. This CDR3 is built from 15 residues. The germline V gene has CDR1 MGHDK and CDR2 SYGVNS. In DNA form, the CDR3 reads TGTGCCAGCAGTGCCCTAGCGGGGGGGGCTAATACGCAGTATTTT. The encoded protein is CASSALAGGANTQYF.

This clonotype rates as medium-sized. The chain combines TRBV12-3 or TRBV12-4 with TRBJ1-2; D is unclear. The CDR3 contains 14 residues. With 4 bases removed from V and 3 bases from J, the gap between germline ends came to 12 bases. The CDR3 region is CASSSGRQHYGYTF. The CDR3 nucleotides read TGTGCCAGCAGTTCCGGCAGACAACACTATGGCTACACCTTC.

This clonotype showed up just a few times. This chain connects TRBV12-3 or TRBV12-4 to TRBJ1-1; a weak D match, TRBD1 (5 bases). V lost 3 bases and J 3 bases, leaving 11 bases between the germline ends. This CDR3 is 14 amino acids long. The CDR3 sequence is CASSFVGDDTEAFF. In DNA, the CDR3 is TGTGCCAGCAGTTTCGTGGGGGATGACACTGAAGCTTTCTTT.

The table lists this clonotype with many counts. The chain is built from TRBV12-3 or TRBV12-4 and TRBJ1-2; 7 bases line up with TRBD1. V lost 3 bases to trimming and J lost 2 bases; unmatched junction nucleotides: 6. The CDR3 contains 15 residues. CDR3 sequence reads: CASSFVGQVNYGYTF. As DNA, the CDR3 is TGTGCCAGCAGTTTTGTAGGACAGGTCAACTATGGCTACACCTTC.

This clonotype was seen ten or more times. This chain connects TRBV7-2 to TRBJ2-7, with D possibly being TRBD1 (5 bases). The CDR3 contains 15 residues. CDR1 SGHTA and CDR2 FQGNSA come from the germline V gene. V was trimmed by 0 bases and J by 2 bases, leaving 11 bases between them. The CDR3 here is CASSLAARAPYEQYF. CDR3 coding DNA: TGTGCCAGCAGCTTAGCTGCCAGGGCCCCCTACGAGCAGTACTTC.

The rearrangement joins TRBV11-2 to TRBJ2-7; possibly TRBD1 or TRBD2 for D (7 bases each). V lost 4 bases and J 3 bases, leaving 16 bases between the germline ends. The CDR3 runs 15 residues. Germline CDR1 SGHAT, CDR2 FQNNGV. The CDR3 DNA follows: TGTGCCAGCAGCTCCCAGGGGGACTATGGCTACGAGCAGTACTTC. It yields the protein CASSSQGDYGYEQYF.

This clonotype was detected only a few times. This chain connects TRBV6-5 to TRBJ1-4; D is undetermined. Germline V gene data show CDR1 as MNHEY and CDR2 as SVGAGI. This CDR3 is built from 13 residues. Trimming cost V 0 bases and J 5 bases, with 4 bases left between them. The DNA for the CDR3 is TGTGCCAGCAGTTACTCGAGAAATGAAAAACTGTTTTTT. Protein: CASSYSRNEKLFF.

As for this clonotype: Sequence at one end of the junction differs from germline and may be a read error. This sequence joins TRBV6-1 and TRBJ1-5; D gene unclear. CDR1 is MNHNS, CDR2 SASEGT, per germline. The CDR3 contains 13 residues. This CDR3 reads CTSSPGNNQPQHF. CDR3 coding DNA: TGTACCAGCAGTCCCGGGAATAATCAGCCCCAGCATTTT.